A single T cell receptor (beta chain) is shown here with its context. Its antigen is unknown. Base quality data are lacking; no much larger clone is found one base away. The data are from a study of T cell changes during pregnancy in multiple sclerosis (dated by TCRdb to the late 2010s). About the investigation overall: The study looked at changes in the T cell repertoire across pregnancy in women with multiple sclerosis.

The CDR1 and CDR2 encoded by the germline V gene are SGHAT and FQNNGV. The CDR3 sequence holds 12 residues, the cysteine and phenylalanine included. Only the CDR3 DNA stays, 36 bases, in frame from base 1. V drops 8 bases and J drops 0 bases, leaving 8 bases in between. Library method: the immunoSEQ multiplex PCR assay. TCRdb obtained this table from immuneACCESS and retained in-frame rearrangements with V and J assigned. These tables miss some clones; where compared with another copy, unresolved V genes account for less than half of the shortfall, and the remainder is unexplained. This sample comprises 93,000 or so clones, approximately 90% of them detected only once. The ten largest clones capture about 0.91% of the sample.

This receptor chain uses TRBV11-2 and TRBJ2-7; possibly the D gene is TRBD1, per 5 matching bases. This TCR derives from a female donor with multiple sclerosis, enrolled in a pregnancy study. Sample: peripheral blood, taken before pregnancy. The CDR3 protein sequence reads: CASGANSYEQYF. The DNA sequence is given as TGTGCCAGCGGGGCTAACTCCTACGAGCAGTACTTC.